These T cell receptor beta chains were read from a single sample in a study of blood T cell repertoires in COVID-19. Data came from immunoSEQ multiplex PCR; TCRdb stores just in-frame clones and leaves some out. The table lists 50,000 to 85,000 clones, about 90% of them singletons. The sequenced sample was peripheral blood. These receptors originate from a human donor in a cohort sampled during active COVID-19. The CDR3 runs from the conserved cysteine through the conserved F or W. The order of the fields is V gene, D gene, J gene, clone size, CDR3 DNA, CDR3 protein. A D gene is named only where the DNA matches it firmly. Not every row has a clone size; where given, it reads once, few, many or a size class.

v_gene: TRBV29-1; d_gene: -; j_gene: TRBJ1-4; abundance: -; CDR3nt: TGCAGCGTTGAACTCGGGAGTGAAAAACTGTTTTTT; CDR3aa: CSVELGSEKLFF
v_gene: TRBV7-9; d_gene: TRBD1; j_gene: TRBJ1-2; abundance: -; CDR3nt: TGTGCCAGCGCTCTTCCGACAGGGTTAGGTGGCTACACCTTC; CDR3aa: CASALPTGLGGYTF
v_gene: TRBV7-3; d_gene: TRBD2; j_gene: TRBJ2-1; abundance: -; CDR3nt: TGTGCCAGCAGCCCTCTAGGAGCGGGAGGGGACAATGAGCAGTTCTTC; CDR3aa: CASSPLGAGGDNEQFF
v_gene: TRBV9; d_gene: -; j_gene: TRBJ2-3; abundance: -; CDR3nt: TGTGCCAGCAGCTCCTCCGGTGTTGGCACAGATACGCAGTATTTT; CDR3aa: CASSSSGVGTDTQYF
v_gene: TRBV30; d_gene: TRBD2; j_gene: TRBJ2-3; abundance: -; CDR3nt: TGTGCCTGGACTCCTTCGACTAGCGGGGCAAGCACAGATACGCAGTATTTT; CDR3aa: CAWTPSTSGASTDTQYF
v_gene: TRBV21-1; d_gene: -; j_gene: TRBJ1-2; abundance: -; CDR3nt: TGTGCCAGCAGCAAAAGGTCAGGGGTAAATGGTAACTATGGCTACACCTTC; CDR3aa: CASSKRSGVNGNYGYTF
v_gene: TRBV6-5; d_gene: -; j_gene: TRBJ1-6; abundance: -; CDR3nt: TGTGCCAGCAGTCGCCTCGGACACGTAAATTCACCCCTCCACTTT; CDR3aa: CASSRLGHVNSPLHF
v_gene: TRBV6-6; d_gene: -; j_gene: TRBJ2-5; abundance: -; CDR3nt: TGTGCCAGCAGTTACGGTTCGCGGGAACAAGAGACCCAGTACTTC; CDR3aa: CASSYGSREQETQYF
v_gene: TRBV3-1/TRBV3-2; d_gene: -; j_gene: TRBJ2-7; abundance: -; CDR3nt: TGTGCCAGCAGCCAAGGTGCAGGTGAGGAGCAGTACTTC; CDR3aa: CASSQGAGEEQYF
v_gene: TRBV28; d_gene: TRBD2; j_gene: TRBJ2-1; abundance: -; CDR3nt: TGTGCCAGCAGTCCTACCGGGACGGGGACTAGCCGGGAGCAGTTCTTC; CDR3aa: CASSPTGTGTSREQFF
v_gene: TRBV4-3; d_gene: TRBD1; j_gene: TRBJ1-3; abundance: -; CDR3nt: TGCGCCAGCAGCCAAGGACAGGGCTCTGGAAACACCATATATTTT; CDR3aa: CASSQGQGSGNTIYF
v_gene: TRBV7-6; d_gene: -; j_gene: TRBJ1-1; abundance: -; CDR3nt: TGTGCCAGCAGCAGATCCAGGGCGAACACTGAAGCTTTCTTT; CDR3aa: CASSRSRANTEAFF
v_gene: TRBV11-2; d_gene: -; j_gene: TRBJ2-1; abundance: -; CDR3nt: TGTGCCAGCAGCTCCCTTAGGGGCAATGAGCAGTTCTTC; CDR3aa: CASSSLRGNEQFF
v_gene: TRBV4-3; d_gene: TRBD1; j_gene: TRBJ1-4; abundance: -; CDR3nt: TGCGCCAGCAGCCACCGATACGGGGACAGGGGAAATGAAAAACTGTTTTTT; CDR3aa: CASSHRYGDRGNEKLFF
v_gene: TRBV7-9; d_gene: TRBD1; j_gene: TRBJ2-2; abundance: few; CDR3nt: TGTGCCAGCAGCTGGGACAGGGGGTCCGGGGAGCTGTTTTTT; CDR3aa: CASSWDRGSGELFF
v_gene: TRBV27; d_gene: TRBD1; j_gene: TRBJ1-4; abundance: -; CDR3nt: TGTGCCAGCAGTTCCACCCCCCTGACAGGGCTAAATAATGAAAAACTGTTTTTT; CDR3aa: CASSSTPLTGLNNEKLFF
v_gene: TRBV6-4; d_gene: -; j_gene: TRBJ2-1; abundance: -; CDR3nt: TGTGCCAGCAGTGAAGGTGTCGTAGTAGGGAGCTCCTACAATGAGCAGTTCTTC; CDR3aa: CASSEGVVVGSSYNEQFF
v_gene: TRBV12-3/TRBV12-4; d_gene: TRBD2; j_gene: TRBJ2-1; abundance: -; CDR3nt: TGTGCCAGCAGTTTTGGACTAGCGGGAGGAGAAGTCTTC; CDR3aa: CASSFGLAGGEVF